What follows are 3 T cell receptor beta chains derived from one specimen sequenced in a study of low-dose radiotherapy and immunotherapy resistance in tumors. TRAV- and TRBV-specific primers primed first-strand cDNA, covering alpha and beta chains. The TCRs were subjected to amplification over approximately 20 PCR cycles employing a constant-region primer in conjunction with a V-primer adapter. TCRdb called the reads again in MiXCR, with one record for every CDR3 protein. The table lists approximately 46,000 distinct CDR3 sequences, around 25% of them singletons, with roughly 9.1% in the top ten. The time point: after trial treatment. Noted treatment: LDRT plus nivolumab, ipilimumab, low-dose cyclophosphamide and aspirin (RACIN trial). The material was PBMCs, obtained after low-dose radiotherapy plus immunotherapy. These receptors all come from a male donor with prostate cancer.

V is TRBV2 and J is TRBJ2-1; D not certain. Germline V gives CDR1 SNHLY, CDR2 FYNNEI. The CDR3 loop spans 14 amino acids. V dropped 4 bases and J dropped 7 bases, with 14 bases sitting between them. The CDR3 DNA reads TGTGCCAGCAGTGCTCAAATTTCCAAAAATGAGCAGTTCTTC. Amino acid sequence: CASSAQISKNEQFF.

This clonotype was picked up many times. The rearrangement joins TRBV5-4 to TRBJ2-7, with a tentative D call TRBD2 (6 bases). V lost 1 base and J 1 base, leaving 12 bases between the germline ends. Per the germline V gene, CDR1 is SGHNT and CDR2 is YYREEE (reference sequence). The CDR3 runs 15 residues. DNA of the CDR3: TGTGCCAGCAGCTTGCTTGGGGCGGGATCCTACGAGCAGTACTTC. Translated, it gives CASSLLGAGSYEQYF.

This clonotype was detected many times. This chain links TRBV9 with TRBJ2-3; TRBD2 aligns across 7 bases. Trimming took 1 base from V and 1 from J; bases not matched to a gene: 0. This CDR3 is 14 amino acids long. CDR1 SGDLS and CDR2 YYNGEE come from the germline V gene. The CDR3 DNA is TGTGCCAGCAGCGTAAGCGGGGGCACAGATACGCAGTATTTT. Amino acids: CASSVSGGTDTQYF.